The rows below give T cell receptor beta chains drawn from one sample of a study of Ad26.COV2.S vaccination and SARS-CoV-2 variants. Here immunoSEQ multiplex PCR was the method, and the copy in TCRdb shows in-frame clones only, minus some. The sample yields 350,000 to 500,000 clones, 90% seen once. The sample consisted of peripheral blood, taken in a trial of Ad26.COV2.S vaccine versus placebo. All receptors come from a person between 18 and 65 years old who received the Ad26.COV2.S COVID-19 vaccine or a placebo. Both conserved end residues are part of each CDR3. The order of the fields is CDR3 DNA, CDR3 protein, D gene, J gene, clone size, V gene. A D gene is named only where the DNA matches it firmly. Where a row states a size, it is once, few, many or the class of an expanded clone; other rows omit it.

DNA: TGTGCCATCAGTGAGGGAAACACCATATATTTT
CDR3: CAISEGNTIYF
D: -
J: TRBJ1-3
size: once
V: TRBV10-3

DNA: TGTGCCAGCAGTTTACAGGGCCGGGGCTACACCTTC
CDR3: CASSLQGRGYTF
D: -
J: TRBJ1-2
size: -
V: TRBV27

DNA: TGTGCCAGTAGTATACGGCGGGAATGGAATGAGCAGTTCTTC
CDR3: CASSIRREWNEQFF
D: -
J: TRBJ2-1
size: -
V: TRBV19

DNA: TGTGCCAGCAGTTTAAGGGGGAACACTGAAGCTTTCTTT
CDR3: CASSLRGNTEAFF
D: -
J: TRBJ1-1
size: -
V: TRBV12-3/TRBV12-4

DNA: TGTGCCAGCAGTTTGGGGCACCTGAACACTGAAGCTTTCTTT
CDR3: CASSLGHLNTEAFF
D: -
J: TRBJ1-1
size: -
V: TRBV27

DNA: TGTGCCAGCAGCTTAGATTCGATCGAGCAGTACTTC
CDR3: CASSLDSIEQYF
D: -
J: TRBJ2-7
size: few
V: TRBV7-9

DNA: TGCGCCAGCAGCTTGGGACAGAGATCTTACGAGCAGTACTTC
CDR3: CASSLGQRSYEQYF
D: -
J: TRBJ2-7
size: -
V: TRBV5-1

DNA: TGCAGCTTGGGTGAAGGGACTGAAGCTTTCTTT
CDR3: CSLGEGTEAFF
D: -
J: TRBJ1-1
size: -
V: TRBV20-1

DNA: TGCGCCAGCAGCCAAGGGCGGGGTAATCGGCCCCAGCATTTT
CDR3: CASSQGRGNRPQHF
D: -
J: TRBJ1-5
size: -
V: TRBV4-3

DNA: TGTGCCAGCAGCGCCCTAGGGAGCGAGACCCAGTACTTC
CDR3: CASSALGSETQYF
D: -
J: TRBJ2-5
size: -
V: TRBV7-2

DNA: TGTGCCAGCAGTTACGGCGGGAGAGGGGAGACCCAGTACTTC
CDR3: CASSYGGRGETQYF
D: TRBD2
J: TRBJ2-5
size: -
V: TRBV6-2/TRBV6-3

DNA: TGTGCCAGCAGTTTGTCAGGGATCTTCAACGAGCAGTACTTC
CDR3: CASSLSGIFNEQYF
D: -
J: TRBJ2-7
size: -
V: TRBV28

DNA: TGTGCCACCGAGAGCGGGAGGGTCTACAATGAGCAGTTCTTC
CDR3: CATESGRVYNEQFF
D: TRBD2
J: TRBJ2-1
size: few
V: TRBV19

DNA: TGCAGTGCTAGTGTGGTGTTTGGCAGGAATAGCAATCAGCCCCAGCATTTT
CDR3: CSASVVFGRNSNQPQHF
D: -
J: TRBJ1-5
size: -
V: TRBV20-1

DNA: TGTGCCAGCAGCTTAGTTGGGGGGGGGAATGAAAAACTGTTTTTT
CDR3: CASSLVGGGNEKLFF
D: -
J: TRBJ1-4
size: -
V: TRBV11-2

DNA: TGTGCCAGCAGCTTAGCAGGGGCGAGCCCCACAGATACGCAGTATTTT
CDR3: CASSLAGASPTDTQYF
D: -
J: TRBJ2-3
size: -
V: TRBV7-8

DNA: TGTGCCAGCACCTCGGGAAATCAGCCCCAGCATTTT
CDR3: CASTSGNQPQHF
D: -
J: TRBJ1-5
size: -
V: TRBV6-5

DNA: TGTGCCAGCAGCGTTAGCGGACAAAACATTCAGTACTTC
CDR3: CASSVSGQNIQYF
D: -
J: TRBJ2-4
size: -
V: TRBV9

DNA: TGTGCCAGCAGCTGGGGGGGGAACTACAATGAGCAGTTCTTC
CDR3: CASSWGGNYNEQFF
D: TRBD2
J: TRBJ2-1
size: -
V: TRBV7-2

DNA: TGTGCCAGCAGTACCACGGGACCCGATTCACCCCTCCACTTT
CDR3: CASSTTGPDSPLHF
D: -
J: TRBJ1-6
size: -
V: TRBV27

DNA: TGCGCCAGCAGCTTGGCCGGGAGGCCAAACACCATATATTTT
CDR3: CASSLAGRPNTIYF
D: -
J: TRBJ1-3
size: -
V: TRBV5-1

DNA: TGTGCCAGCAGACCTAGCGGGAGAGGGGATGAGCAGTTCTTC
CDR3: CASRPSGRGDEQFF
D: TRBD2
J: TRBJ2-1
size: -
V: TRBV14

DNA: TGTGCCAGCAGCCGGGCCACCGGTGGAGATACGCAGTATTTT
CDR3: CASSRATGGDTQYF
D: -
J: TRBJ2-3
size: -
V: TRBV7-9

DNA: TGTGCCAGCAGTTACTCTCGACAGGGGGGGTTCTACGAGCAGTACTTC
CDR3: CASSYSRQGGFYEQYF
D: TRBD1
J: TRBJ2-7
size: -
V: TRBV6-6

DNA: TGTGCCAGCAACAACCGGAGGGGCACAAGCACTGAAGCTTTCTTT
CDR3: CASNNRRGTSTEAFF
D: -
J: TRBJ1-1
size: -
V: TRBV28

DNA: TGCGCCAGCAGCCAAGACTTTGCAGGGGGCAGGAGGCCGCTGTTTTTT
CDR3: CASSQDFAGGRRPLFF
D: TRBD1
J: TRBJ1-4
size: -
V: TRBV4-1

DNA: TGTGCCAGCAGTGTCTCCTTGGGACAGGGCTCCGGGGAGCTGTTTTTT
CDR3: CASSVSLGQGSGELFF
D: TRBD1
J: TRBJ2-2
size: many
V: TRBV27

DNA: TGCAGTGCTAGTAAGTTTGTATCGGGAGAGCAGTACTTC
CDR3: CSASKFVSGEQYF
D: -
J: TRBJ2-7
size: -
V: TRBV20-1

DNA: TGTGCCAGCAGCTTACGAACAGGGACCGGGGCCAACGTCCTGACTTTC
CDR3: CASSLRTGTGANVLTF
D: -
J: TRBJ2-6
size: -
V: TRBV7-8

DNA: TGTGCCAGCAGTAACCAGGGGGGGGTTCGTGAGCAGTTCTTC
CDR3: CASSNQGGVREQFF
D: -
J: TRBJ2-1
size: -
V: TRBV6-2/TRBV6-3

DNA: TGTGCCTGGGCCGGAGGGGTCGAGCAGTACTTC
CDR3: CAWAGGVEQYF
D: -
J: TRBJ2-7
size: -
V: TRBV30

DNA: TGCAGTGCTAGAGGGTCCTATGGCTACACCTTC
CDR3: CSARGSYGYTF
D: -
J: TRBJ1-2
size: -
V: TRBV20-1

DNA: TGTGCCAGCAGCTTAGGGCGGGGGAGCTCCTACGAGCAGTACTTC
CDR3: CASSLGRGSSYEQYF
D: TRBD2
J: TRBJ2-7
size: -
V: TRBV11-1

DNA: TGTGCCAGCAGCAATGGCCCGGTGGGTAACATTCAGTACTTC
CDR3: CASSNGPVGNIQYF
D: -
J: TRBJ2-4
size: -
V: TRBV21-1

DNA: TGTGCCAGCAGTTTATCGGAGCGGGAGGGATCTTATAGCTCCTACAATGAGCAGTTCTTC
CDR3: CASSLSEREGSYSSYNEQFF
D: TRBD2
J: TRBJ2-1
size: -
V: TRBV28

DNA: TGTGCCAGCAGTAGGAGCCTTAGCAATCAGCCCCAGCATTTT
CDR3: CASSRSLSNQPQHF
D: -
J: TRBJ1-5
size: -
V: TRBV6-5

DNA: TGTGCCAGCAGTGGAGACAGGGGGTACGAGCAGTACTTC
CDR3: CASSGDRGYEQYF
D: TRBD1
J: TRBJ2-7
size: -
V: TRBV2

DNA: TGTGCCAGCCCTCCTGGCCCCAGGGGGTCCTCCTACAATGAGCAGTTCTTC
CDR3: CASPPGPRGSSYNEQFF
D: TRBD1
J: TRBJ2-1
size: -
V: TRBV2

DNA: TGTGCCAGCAGCACCTCCGGGACTAGCGTTTCAGATACGCAGTATTTT
CDR3: CASSTSGTSVSDTQYF
D: TRBD2
J: TRBJ2-3
size: -
V: TRBV2

DNA: TGTGCCAGCAGCGTAGAAGGGGGAGGTCAGCCCCAGCATTTT
CDR3: CASSVEGGGQPQHF
D: -
J: TRBJ1-5
size: once
V: TRBV9

DNA: TGTGCCAGCCTTGGGTGGGATGAGCAGTTCTTC
CDR3: CASLGWDEQFF
D: -
J: TRBJ2-1
size: -
V: TRBV2